The clone carrying this T cell receptor beta chain has just a few counts. Its antigen is still unknown. Germline V gene lookup returns CDR1 LGHDT and CDR2 YNNKEL (reference sequence). The CDR3 has 17 residues. Trimming stripped 0 bases from V and 0 bases from J, with 12 bases between. The sample comes from a study of early T cells in non-severe SARS-CoV-2 infection. In the study overall: The study sequenced bulk RNA from unsorted whole blood, with chains unpaired.

Study-wide points: Using VDJdb, the matching emphasized anti-spike CD8 responses while missing private and CD4 specificities.

MiXCR, run by TCRdb on the 5' RACE reads, gives a single entry per CDR3 protein. The table shows some 87,000 distinct CDR3 sequences, with roughly 13% occurring only once. Sequenced: whole blood. The chain links TRBV3-1 to TRBJ1-3, with D possibly being TRBD1 (6 bases). The clonotype was recovered from an adult who was a healthcare worker with PCR-confirmed SARS-CoV-2 infection or an uninfected control (not recorded which). CDR3 loop: CASSQDPGQISGNTIYF. CDR3 in DNA: TGTGCCAGCAGCCAAGATCCAGGACAGATCTCTGGAAACACCATATATTTT.